This record concerns one T cell receptor beta chain sequence. The record originates from a study of siplizumab effects on memory and regulatory T cells. The CDR3 consists of 15 residues. V shed 2 bases and J shed 5 bases, with 14 bases lying between them. In germline, CDR1 is SGHAT, CDR2 FQNNGV. The assay covered some 100,000 TCR templates per sample. Data came from immunoSEQ multiplex PCR; TCRdb stores just in-frame clones and leaves some out. This table has about 97,000 clones, around nine tenths appearing once. The clonotype was recovered from a human donor in good health. Sequencing was carried out using CD4+ T cells sorted from blood. The V call is TRBV11-2, the J call TRBJ2-3; D is undetermined. The CDR3 here is CASSLRPLRGDTQYF. The CDR3 DNA reads TGTGCCAGCAGCTTAAGGCCCCTCCGCGGAGATACGCAGTATTTT.